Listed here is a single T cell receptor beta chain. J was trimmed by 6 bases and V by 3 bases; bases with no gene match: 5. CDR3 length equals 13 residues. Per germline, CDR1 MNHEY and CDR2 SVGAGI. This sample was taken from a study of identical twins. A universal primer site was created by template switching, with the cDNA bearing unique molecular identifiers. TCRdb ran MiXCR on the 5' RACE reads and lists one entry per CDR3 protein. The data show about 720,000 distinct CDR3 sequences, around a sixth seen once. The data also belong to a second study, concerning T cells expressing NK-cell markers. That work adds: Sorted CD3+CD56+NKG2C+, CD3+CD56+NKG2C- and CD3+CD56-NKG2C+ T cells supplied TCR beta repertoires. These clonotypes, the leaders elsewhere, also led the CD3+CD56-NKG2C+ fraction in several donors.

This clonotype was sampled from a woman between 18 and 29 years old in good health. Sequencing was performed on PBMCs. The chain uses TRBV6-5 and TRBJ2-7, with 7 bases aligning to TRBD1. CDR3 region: CASSYITGVEQYF. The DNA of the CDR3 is TGTGCCAGCAGTTATATAACAGGGGTCGAGCAGTACTTC.